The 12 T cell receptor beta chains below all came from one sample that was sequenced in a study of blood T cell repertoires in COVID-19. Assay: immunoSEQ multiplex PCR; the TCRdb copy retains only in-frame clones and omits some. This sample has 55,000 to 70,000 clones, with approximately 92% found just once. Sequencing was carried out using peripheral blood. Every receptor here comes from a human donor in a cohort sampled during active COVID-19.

CDR3 protein: CASSLGTGAYEQYF. The CDR3 DNA reads TGTGCCAGTAGTCTTGGGACAGGGGCCTACGAGCAGTACTTC. This sequence joins TRBV19 and TRBJ2-7; TRBD1 agrees at 10 bases. Trimming removed 5 bases from V and 2 bases from J; junction bases left unmatched: 3. The CDR3 is made up of 14 amino acids. Germline lookup yields CDR1 LNHDA and CDR2 SQIVND (reference sequence).

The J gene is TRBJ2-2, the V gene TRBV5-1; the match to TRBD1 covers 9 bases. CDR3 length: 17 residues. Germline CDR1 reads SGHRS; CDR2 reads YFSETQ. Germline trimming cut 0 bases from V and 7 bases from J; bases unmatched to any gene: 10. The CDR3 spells CASSLAFGTGNGGELFF. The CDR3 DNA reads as TGCGCCAGCAGCTTGGCTTTTGGGACAGGGAATGGCGGGGAGCTGTTTTTT. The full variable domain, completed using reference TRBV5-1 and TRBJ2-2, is KAGVTQTPRYLIKTRGQQVTLSCSPISGHRSVSWYQQTPGQGLQFLFEYFSETQRNKGNFPGRFSGRQFSNSRSEMNVSTLELGDSALYLCASSLAFGTGNGGELFFGEGSRLTVL.

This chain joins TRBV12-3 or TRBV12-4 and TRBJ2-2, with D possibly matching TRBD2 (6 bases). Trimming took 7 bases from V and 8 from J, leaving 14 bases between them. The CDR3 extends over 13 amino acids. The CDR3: CASTYIGGGELFF. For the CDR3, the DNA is TGTGCCAGCACTTACATCGGGGGTGGGGAGCTGTTTTTT.

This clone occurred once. The CDR3 DNA is TGTGCCAGCAGCGAGAACCTGGGACAGGGGGATATAAACAATCAGCCCCAGCATTTT. Protein sequence: CASSENLGQGDINNQPQHF. This chain joins TRBV7-6 and TRBJ1-5; the match to TRBD1 covers 11 bases. In germline, CDR1 is SGHVS, CDR2 FNYEAQ. The CDR3 sequence is 19 residues long. V gave up 5 bases and J gave up 3 bases; unmatched junction bases: 15.

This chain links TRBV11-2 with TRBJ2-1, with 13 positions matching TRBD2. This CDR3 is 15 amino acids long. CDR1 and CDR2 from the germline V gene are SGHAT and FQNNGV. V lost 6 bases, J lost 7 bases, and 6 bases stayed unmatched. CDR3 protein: CASRTTTSGRNEQFF. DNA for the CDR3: TGTGCCAGCAGAACGACGACTAGCGGGAGGAATGAGCAGTTCTTC.

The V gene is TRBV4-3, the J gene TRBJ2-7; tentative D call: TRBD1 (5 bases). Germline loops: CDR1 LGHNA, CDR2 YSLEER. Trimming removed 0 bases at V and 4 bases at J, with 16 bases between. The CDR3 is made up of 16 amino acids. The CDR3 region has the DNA TGCGCCAGCAGCCAAGATGCCGTGGGGCGTACTTACGAGCAGTACTTC. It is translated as CASSQDAVGRTYEQYF.

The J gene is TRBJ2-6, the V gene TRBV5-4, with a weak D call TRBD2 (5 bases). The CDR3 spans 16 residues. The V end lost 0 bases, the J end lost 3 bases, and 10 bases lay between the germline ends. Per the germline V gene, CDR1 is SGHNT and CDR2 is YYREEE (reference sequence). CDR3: CASSLDRGSGANVLTF. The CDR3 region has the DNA TGTGCCAGCAGCTTGGATCGGGGTAGTGGGGCCAACGTCCTGACTTTC.

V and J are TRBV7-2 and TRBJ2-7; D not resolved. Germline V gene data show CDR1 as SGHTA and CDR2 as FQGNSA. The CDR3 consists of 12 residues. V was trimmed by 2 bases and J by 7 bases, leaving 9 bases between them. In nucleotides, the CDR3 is TGTGCCAGCAGCTTACACCGCGCGGAGCAGTACTTC. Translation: CASSLHRAEQYF.

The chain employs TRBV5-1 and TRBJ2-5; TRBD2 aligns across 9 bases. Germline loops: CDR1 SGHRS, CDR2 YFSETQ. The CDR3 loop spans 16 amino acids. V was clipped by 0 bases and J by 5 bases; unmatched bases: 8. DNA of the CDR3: TGCGCCAGCAGCTTGGTCTCAGCGGGGGGAGGGGAGACCCAGTACTTC. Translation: CASSLVSAGGGETQYF.

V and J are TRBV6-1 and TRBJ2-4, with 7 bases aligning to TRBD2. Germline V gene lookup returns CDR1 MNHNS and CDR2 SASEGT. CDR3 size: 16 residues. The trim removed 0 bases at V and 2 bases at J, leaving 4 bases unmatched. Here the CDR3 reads CASSEAGGMTKNIQYF. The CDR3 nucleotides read TGTGCCAGCAGTGAAGCGGGAGGGATGACCAAAAACATTCAGTACTTC.

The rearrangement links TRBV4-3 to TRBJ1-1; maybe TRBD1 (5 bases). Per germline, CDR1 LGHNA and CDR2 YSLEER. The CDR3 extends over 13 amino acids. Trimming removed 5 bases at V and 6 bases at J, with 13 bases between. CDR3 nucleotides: TGCGCCAGCAGCGATCAGCAGACAGCTGAAGCTTTCTTT. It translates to CASSDQQTAEAFF.

CDR3 in DNA: TGCGCCAGCAGTGTCCACGGAGTAGCCAAAAACATTCAGTACTTC. Translating it yields CASSVHGVAKNIQYF. The J gene is TRBJ2-4, the V gene TRBV10-1; no clear D gene. Germline CDR1 reads WNHNN; CDR2 reads SYGVQD (reference sequence). The CDR3 totals 15 residues. Trimming removed 4 bases at V and 0 bases at J, with 10 bases between.